This T cell receptor beta chain came from a study of CD8 T cells in ankylosing spondylitis. Ten or more counts support this clonotype. Its cognate antigen is unknown. TCRdb re-analysed the 5' RACE reads in MiXCR, keeping a single row per CDR3 protein. The profile shows 130,000 or so distinct CDR3 sequences, roughly 7.3% of them singletons. This CDR3 spans 16 amino acids. Germline V lookup: CDR1 MGHRA, CDR2 YSYEKL. V shed 4 bases and J shed 1 base, with 14 bases lying between them. Findings of the study overall: Those disease-linked clones were CD8+; they were also relatively rare in peripheral blood. Reported data indicate significant enrichment of disease-linked clones within matched ankylosing spondylitis synovial fluid.

The TCR sequence derives from a male donor with ankylosing spondylitis or in good health (not recorded which). The source material was blood, either unsorted or a sorted T cell fraction (not recorded which). V and J are TRBV4-1 and TRBJ1-5, with a possible D match to TRBD1 (5 bases). In nucleotides, the CDR3 is TGCGCCAGCAGCCTTGGTTGGACACAGAGCAATCAGCCCCAGCATTTT. Translation: CASSLGWTQSNQPQHF.